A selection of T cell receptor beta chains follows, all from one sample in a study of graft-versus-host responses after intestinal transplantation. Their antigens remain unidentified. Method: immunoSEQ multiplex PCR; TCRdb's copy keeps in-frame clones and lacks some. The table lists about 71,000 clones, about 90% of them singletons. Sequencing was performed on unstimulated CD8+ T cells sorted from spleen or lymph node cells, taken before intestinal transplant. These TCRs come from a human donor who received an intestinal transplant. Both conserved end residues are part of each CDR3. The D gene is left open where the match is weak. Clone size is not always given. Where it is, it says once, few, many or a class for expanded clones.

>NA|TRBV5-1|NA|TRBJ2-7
CASSSLGNEQYF
TGCGCCAGCAGCTCACTGGGCAACGAGCAGTACTTC
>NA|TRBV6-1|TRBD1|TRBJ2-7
CASRQGDPYEQYF
TGTGCCAGCCGACAGGGGGATCCCTACGAGCAGTACTTC
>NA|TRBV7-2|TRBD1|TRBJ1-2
CASSHTGEGLDGYTF
TGTGCCAGCAGCCATACAGGGGAAGGTTTGGATGGCTACACCTTC
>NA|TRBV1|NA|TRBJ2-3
CTSSQDRGASGGLSTDTQYF
TGCACCAGCAGCCAAGATAGGGGGGCTAGCGGGGGCCTCAGCACAGATACGCAGTATTTT
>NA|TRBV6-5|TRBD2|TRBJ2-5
CASSYARTSSQETQYF
TGTGCCAGCAGTTACGCCCGGACTAGCTCCCAAGAGACCCAGTACTTC
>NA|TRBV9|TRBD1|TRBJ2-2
CASSARTGPHTGELFF
TGTGCCAGCAGCGCCAGGACAGGACCACACACCGGGGAGCTGTTTTTT
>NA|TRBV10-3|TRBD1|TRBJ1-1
CAISEDRVTEAFF
TGTGCCATCAGTGAGGACAGGGTGACTGAAGCTTTCTTT
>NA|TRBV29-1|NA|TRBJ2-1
CSVHIGTRDNNEQFF
TGCAGCGTACATATTGGGACCCGGGACAACAATGAGCAGTTCTTC
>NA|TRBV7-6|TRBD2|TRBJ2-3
CASSPRAGGTDTQYF
TGTGCCAGCAGCCCCCGGGCGGGGGGTACAGATACGCAGTATTTT
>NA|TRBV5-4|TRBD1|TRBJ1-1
CASSSGGTEAFF
TGTGCCAGCAGCTCAGGGGGGACTGAAGCTTTCTTT
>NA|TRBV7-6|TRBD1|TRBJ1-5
CASSLTAGGGNQPQHF
TGTGCCAGCAGCTTAACGGCAGGGGGCGGGAATCAGCCCCAGCATTTT
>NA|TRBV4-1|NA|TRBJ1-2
CASSQDWERWDYGYTF
TGCGCCAGCAGCCAAGATTGGGAGAGATGGGACTATGGCTACACCTTC
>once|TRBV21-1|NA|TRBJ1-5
CASSPQLLDRIWSDSNQPQHF
TGTGCCAGCAGCCCCCAGCTCCTAGACAGGATTTGGTCGGATAGCAATCAGCCCCAGCATTTT
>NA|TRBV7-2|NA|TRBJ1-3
CASSQTTDSGNTIYF
TGTGCCAGCAGTCAGACAACAGACTCTGGAAACACCATATATTTT
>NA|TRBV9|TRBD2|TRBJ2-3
CASSVAIAGGDTQYF
TGTGCCAGCAGCGTAGCTATAGCGGGAGGGGATACGCAGTATTTT
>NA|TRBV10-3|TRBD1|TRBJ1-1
CAIRDRGGTEAFF
TGTGCCATCAGGGACAGGGGTGGGACTGAAGCTTTCTTT
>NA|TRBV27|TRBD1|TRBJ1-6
CASSFSPRGEPLHF
TGTGCCAGCAGTTTCTCCCCCAGGGGGGAGCCCCTCCACTTT
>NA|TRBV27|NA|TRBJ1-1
CASSPLGGDTEAFF
TGTGCCAGCAGTCCTCTGGGGGGTGACACTGAAGCTTTCTTT
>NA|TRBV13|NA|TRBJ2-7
CASNEMGGERYF
TGTGCCAGCAACGAAATGGGGGGAGAGCGGTACTTC
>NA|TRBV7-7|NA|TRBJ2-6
CASSPRQVSGANVLTF
TGTGCTAGCAGCCCCAGACAGGTTTCTGGGGCCAACGTCCTGACTTTC
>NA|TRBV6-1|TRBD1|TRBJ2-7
CASKGRGLSYEQYF
TGTGCCAGCAAGGGCAGGGGGCTCTCCTACGAGCAGTACTTC
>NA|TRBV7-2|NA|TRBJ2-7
CASSLAVGEQYF
TGTGCCAGCAGCTTAGCGGTCGGCGAGCAGTACTTC
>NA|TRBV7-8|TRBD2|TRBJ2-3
CASSLTWTSGGNTDTQYF
TGTGCCAGCAGCTTAACGTGGACTAGCGGGGGAAATACAGATACGCAGTATTTT
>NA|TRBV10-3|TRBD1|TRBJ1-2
CATLGQARSSSNYGYTF
TGTGCCACCTTGGGACAGGCGAGGAGTTCGTCTAACTATGGCTACACCTTC
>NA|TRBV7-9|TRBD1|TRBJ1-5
CASSPQGAQPQHF
TGTGCCAGCAGCCCGCAGGGGGCTCAGCCCCAGCATTTT
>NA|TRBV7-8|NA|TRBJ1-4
CASSLILDGGEEKLFF
TGTGCCAGCAGCTTAATCCTTGACGGGGGGGAGGAAAAACTGTTTTTT
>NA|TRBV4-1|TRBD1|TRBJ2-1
CASSPWGPGQEYNEQFF
TGCGCCAGCAGCCCCTGGGGGCCGGGACAGGAGTACAATGAGCAGTTCTTC
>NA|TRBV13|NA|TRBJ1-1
CASSRKGVEAFF
TGTGCCAGCAGCAGGAAGGGGGTTGAAGCTTTCTTT
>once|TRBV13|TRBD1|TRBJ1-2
CASSSGTGGTYGYTF
TGTGCCAGCAGCTCGGGGACAGGGGGGACCTATGGCTACACCTTC
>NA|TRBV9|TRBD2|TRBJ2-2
CASSVGAGGAGELFF
TGTGCCAGCAGCGTAGGAGCGGGGGGGGCCGGGGAGCTGTTTTTT
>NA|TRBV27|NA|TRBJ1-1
CASRGGVVGTEAFF
TGTGCCAGCAGGGGGGGGGTAGTAGGCACTGAAGCTTTCTTT
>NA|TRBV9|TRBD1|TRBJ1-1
CASGTGNTEAFF
TGTGCCAGCGGGACAGGGAACACTGAAGCTTTCTTT
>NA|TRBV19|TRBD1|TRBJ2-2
CASSRTQGANTGELFF
TGTGCCAGTAGTCGTACTCAGGGGGCGAACACCGGGGAGCTGTTTTTT
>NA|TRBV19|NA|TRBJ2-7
CASREFNSYEQYF
TGTGCCAGTAGGGAGTTTAATTCCTACGAGCAGTACTTC
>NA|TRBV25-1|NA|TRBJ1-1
CASSGDLNTEAFF
TGTGCCAGCAGTGGGGACTTGAACACTGAAGCTTTCTTT
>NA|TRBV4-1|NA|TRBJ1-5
CASSPLGGGGQPQHF
TGCGCCAGCAGCCCACTCGGGGGAGGGGGTCAGCCCCAGCATTTT
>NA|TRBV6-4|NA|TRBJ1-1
CASSDLGANTEAFF
TGTGCCAGCAGTGACTTGGGGGCAAACACTGAAGCTTTCTTT
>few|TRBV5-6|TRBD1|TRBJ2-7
CASSSPGQMSSYEQYF
TGTGCCAGCAGCTCCCCGGGACAGATGAGCTCCTACGAGCAGTACTTC
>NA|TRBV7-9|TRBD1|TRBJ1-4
CASSRTGAFNEKLFF
TGTGCCAGCAGCCGCACAGGGGCTTTTAATGAAAAACTGTTTTTT
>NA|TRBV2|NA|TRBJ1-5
CASSGQGYSNQPQHF
TGTGCCAGCAGTGGGCAGGGGTATAGCAATCAGCCCCAGCATTTT
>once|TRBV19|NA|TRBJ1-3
CASMARGGNTIYF
TGTGCCAGTATGGCCCGAGGGGGAAACACCATATATTTT
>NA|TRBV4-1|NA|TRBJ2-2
CASSQGLSTGELFF
TGCGCCAGCAGCCAAGGGTTGAGCACCGGGGAGCTGTTTTTT
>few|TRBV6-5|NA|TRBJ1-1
CASSSFYAEAFF
TGTGCCAGCAGCTCTTTCTATGCTGAAGCTTTCTTT
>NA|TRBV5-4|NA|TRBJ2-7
CASSSDSLYEQYF
TGTGCCAGCAGCTCGGACAGCCTCTACGAGCAGTACTTC
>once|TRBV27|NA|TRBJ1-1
CASSLVPAGTEAFF
TGTGCCAGCAGTTTAGTCCCGGCGGGTACTGAAGCTTTCTTT
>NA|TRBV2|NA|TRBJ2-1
CASSEDVGGSYNEQFF
TGTGCCAGCAGTGAAGATGTTGGCGGATCATACAATGAGCAGTTCTTC
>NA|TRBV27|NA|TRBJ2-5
CASKGQAGETQYF
TGTGCCAGCAAGGGCCAGGCAGGGGAGACCCAGTACTTC
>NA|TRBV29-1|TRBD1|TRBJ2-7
CSAGDRSYEQYF
TGCAGCGCTGGGGACAGGTCCTACGAGCAGTACTTC
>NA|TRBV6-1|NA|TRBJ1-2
CASSENSGYYGYTF
TGTGCCAGCAGCGAGAACTCAGGGTACTATGGCTACACCTTC
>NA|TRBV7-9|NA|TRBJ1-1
CASSQVLGGTEAFF
TGTGCCAGCAGCCAAGTTCTAGGGGGCACTGAAGCTTTCTTT